Sequencing of this TCR beta chain was carried out in a study of T cell responses to AZD1222 COVID-19 vaccine. Findings and limits, study-wide: Only 5 to 7 individuals given AZD1222 were seropositive at baseline. The study found vaccine-associated CD4 TCRs spanning spike, dominant at 160-218 and 743-854. Most donors were white British, females outnumbered males, and clonal diversity was possibly underestimated.

The CDR3 extends over 14 amino acids. Trimming cost V 3 bases and J 4 bases, with 11 bases left between them. CDR1 and CDR2 from the germline V gene are SGHTA and FQGTGA. Comments on this clone: Its antigen is unidentified.

Clones were sequenced by immunoSEQ multiplex PCR, and TCRdb holds only the in-frame ones, with some missing. The sample lists 100,000 or so clones, more than 70% occurring once. The clonotype originates from an adult in good health. The sequencing used peripheral blood, collected on day 0 of MenACWY control vaccination. The J gene is TRBJ2-3, the V gene TRBV7-3; D is ambiguous. This chain's CDR3 is CASSLMEQSDTQYF. Here the CDR3 DNA reads TGTGCCAGCAGCTTGATGGAACAGTCAGATACGCAGTATTTT.